One sample yielded the 23 T cell receptor beta chains listed below, sequenced in a study of siplizumab effects on memory and regulatory T cells. Only in-frame clones appear in the TCRdb table, and some are missing; sequencing was by immunoSEQ multiplex PCR. Of about 63,000 clones listed, 70% to 90% were seen once; the top ten hold approximately 3.4%. Sequences were obtained from memory CD4+ T cells sorted from blood. These receptors were obtained from a human donor in good health.

The CDR3 coding sequence is TGTGCCAGCAGCTTAGAGGGGACAGGGTGGCGCACTGAAGCTTTCTTT. The encoded protein is CASSLEGTGWRTEAFF. V is TRBV7-9 and J is TRBJ1-1, with TRBD1 identical over 9 bases. Germline CDR1 is SEHNR and CDR2 is FQNEAQ (reference sequence). Trimming at V came to 1 base and at J to 4 bases, leaving 7 bases not matched to a gene. CDR3 length equals 16 residues.

This clone was observed a handful of times. V gene TRBV4-2 combines with J gene TRBJ1-6; D call uncertain. This CDR3 has 17 residues. The germline V and J ends were trimmed by 1 base and 0 bases, with 10 bases remaining between them. Germline CDR1 and CDR2: LGHNA and YNFKEQ. In nucleotides, the CDR3 is TGTGCCAGCAGCCAAGGAGGGTTAAGCTCCTATAATTCACCCCTCCACTTT. Its protein product is CASSQGGLSSYNSPLHF.

The rearrangement joins TRBV19 to TRBJ2-3; the D is unclear. The CDR3 totals 13 residues. V lost 3 bases and J lost 4, with 8 bases in between. The germline gives CDR1 LNHDA, CDR2 SQIVND (reference sequence). Here the CDR3 DNA reads TGTGCCAGTAGTATGCGTTTTTCAGATACGCAGTATTTT. Protein sequence: CASSMRFSDTQYF.

The genes are TRBV25-1 and TRBJ2-3, with TRBD1 identical over 9 bases. The CDR3 consists of 14 residues. V shed 6 bases, J shed 2 bases, and the junction held 3 bases outside the gene matches. Germline V gene sequence: CDR1 MGHDK, CDR2 SYGVNS. CDR3 DNA sequence: TGTGCCAGCAGCCGGGACAGGGACACAGATACGCAGTATTTT. Amino acids: CASSRDRDTDTQYF. Using reference TRBV25-1 and TRBJ2-3 for the parts outside the CDR3, the full variable domain is EADIYQTPRYLVIGTGKKITLECSQTMGHDKMYWYQQDPGMELHLIHYSYGVNSTEKGDLSSESTVSRIRTEHFPLTLESARPSHTSQYLCASSRDRDTDTQYFGPGTRLTVL.

The chain has TRBV5-1 and TRBJ1-3; no clear D gene. This CDR3 contains 17 residues. Germline V gene data show CDR1 as SGHRS and CDR2 as YFSETQ. Trimming removed 0 bases at V and 0 bases at J, with 13 bases between. CDR3 sequence (DNA): TGCGCCAGCAGCTTGGCTGGGCGGGCCCGCTCTGGAAACACCATATATTTT. Translation gives CASSLAGRARSGNTIYF.

The CDR3: CASSDGGMVAVLESREQFF. Here the CDR3 DNA reads TGTGCCAGCAGTGACGGAGGGATGGTAGCGGTACTAGAAAGTCGTGAGCAGTTCTTC. The V and J genes are TRBV6-4 and TRBJ2-1; possible D gene TRBD2, 6 bases. Germline values: CDR1 MRHNA, CDR2 SNTAGT. The CDR3 length is 19 residues. V dropped 2 bases and J dropped 9 bases, with 29 bases sitting between them.

This chain joins TRBV6-1 and TRBJ1-2; D unclear. Germline V lookup: CDR1 MNHNS, CDR2 SASEGT. V was clipped by 5 bases and J by 7 bases, with 14 bases between them. The CDR3 runs 13 residues. The CDR3 DNA reads as TGTGCCAGCAGTTTCGGGGAGGGCGGTGGCTACACCTTC. It yields the protein CASSFGEGGGYTF.

The gene calls are TRBV18 and TRBJ1-2; no definite D call. Trimming removed 5 bases at V and 7 bases at J, with 14 bases between. The CDR3 consists of 13 residues. Germline V gene data show CDR1 as KGHSH and CDR2 as LQKENI. The CDR3 protein is CASSTIVESGYTF. In DNA, the CDR3 is TGTGCCAGCTCAACCATCGTCGAGAGTGGCTACACCTTC.

The chain recombines TRBV5-1 with TRBJ2-7; perhaps TRBD2 as D (6 bases). Germline V gene data show CDR1 as SGHRS and CDR2 as YFSETQ. Trimming cost V 7 bases and J 2 bases, with 19 bases left between them. The CDR3 is made up of 15 amino acids. CDR3 sequence: CASHSVAAGPYEQYF. DNA of the CDR3: TGCGCCAGCCACAGCGTAGCGGCAGGACCCTACGAGCAGTACTTC.

This clone was observed a few times. The chain has TRBV7-2 and TRBJ2-7, with a weak D call TRBD2 (6 bases). Germline V gives CDR1 SGHTA, CDR2 FQGNSA. Trimming shortened V by 5 bases and J by 5 bases, and 13 bases separated the two germline ends. This CDR3 has 13 amino acids. The CDR3 reads CASSPPGLNEQYF. In DNA, the CDR3 is TGTGCCAGCAGCCCGCCGGGACTTAACGAGCAGTACTTC. Together with reference TRBV7-2 and TRBJ2-7, the CDR3 gives the full variable domain: GAGVSQSPSNKVTEKGKDVELRCDPISGHTALYWYRQSLGQGLEFLIYFQGNSAPDKSGLPSDRFSAERTGGSVSTLTIQRTQQEDSAVYLCASSPPGLNEQYFGPGTRLTVT.

The table lists this clone with a few counts. The V gene is TRBV2, the J gene TRBJ1-5; TRBD1 aligns across 7 bases. This CDR3 is 14 amino acids long. V was pared by 6 bases and J by 9 bases, with 11 bases of the junction left unmatched. Germline V gene data show CDR1 as SNHLY and CDR2 as FYNNEI. The CDR3 DNA is TGTGCCAGCAGGGGGGACAGCCTATTGTTGCCCCAGCATTTT. This codes for CASRGDSLLLPQHF.

V and J are TRBV7-2 and TRBJ2-5; no firm D call. V dropped 2 bases and J dropped 1 base, with 11 bases sitting between them. CDR3 length: 15 residues. CDR1 SGHTA and CDR2 FQGNSA come from the germline V gene. CDR3 sequence reads: CASSLIPYFQETQYF. In DNA form, the CDR3 reads TGTGCCAGCAGCTTAATTCCCTATTTCCAAGAGACCCAGTACTTC.

The chain recombines TRBV27 with TRBJ2-1, with TRBD1 matching 9 bases. The V gene end was trimmed by 6 bases and the J gene end by 7 bases; junction bases not matched to a gene: 13. The CDR3 has 16 amino acids. CDR1 and CDR2 (germline): MNHEY, SMNVEV (reference sequence). CDR3 coding DNA: TGTGCCAGCAGGAACACTGGACAGGGGCGGGGAAATGAGCAGTTCTTC. This encodes CASRNTGQGRGNEQFF.

The rearrangement joins TRBV7-3 to TRBJ2-7; TRBD2 might be the D (5 bases). Per the germline V gene, CDR1 is SGHTA and CDR2 is FQGTGA. CDR3 length: 15 residues. V was clipped by 5 bases and J by 0 bases, with 14 bases between them. For the CDR3, the DNA is TGTGCCAGCAGCCACTCCCCGGGAAGCTCCTACGAGCAGTACTTC. Amino acid sequence: CASSHSPGSSYEQYF. The full variable domain, completed using reference TRBV7-3 and TRBJ2-7, is GAGVSQTPSNKVTEKGKYVELRCDPISGHTALYWYRQSLGQGPEFLIYFQGTGAADDSGLPNDRFFAVRPEGSVSTLKIQRTERGDSAVYLCASSHSPGSSYEQYFGPGTRLTVT.

The V call is TRBV19, the J call TRBJ1-2; D is undetermined. V dropped 1 base and J dropped 5 bases, with 11 bases sitting between them. Germline-derived CDR1 and CDR2 are LNHDA and SQIVND (reference sequence). This CDR3 region has 14 residues. The CDR3 here is CASSIGGPSYGYTF. The CDR3 DNA sequence: TGTGCCAGTAGTATAGGTGGACCGTCGTATGGCTACACCTTC.

This sequence joins TRBV4-2 and TRBJ2-4; TRBD2 matches 9 bases. This CDR3 contains 16 residues. The J segment lost 0 bases and the V segment lost 5 bases, leaving 5 bases of the junction unmatched. Germline loops: CDR1 LGHNA, CDR2 YNFKEQ. CDR3 coding DNA: TGTGCCAGCAGCAACCCTAGCGGGGCAGCCAAAAACATTCAGTACTTC. It is translated as CASSNPSGAAKNIQYF.

The chain is built from TRBV6-1 and TRBJ1-2; perhaps TRBD1 as D (5 bases). Per germline, CDR1 MNHNS and CDR2 SASEGT. The CDR3 consists of 14 residues. Trimming took 8 bases from V and 1 from J, leaving 14 bases between them. CDR3 sequence: CASGGQTVNYGYTF. CDR3 nucleotides: TGTGCCAGCGGGGGTCAAACGGTTAACTATGGCTACACCTTC.

This clone appeared a few times. J is TRBJ1-1 and V is TRBV2, with D possibly matching TRBD1 (6 bases). This CDR3 is built from 12 residues. Trimming pared 4 bases from V and 10 bases from J, leaving 13 bases between. CDR1 is SNHLY, CDR2 FYNNEI, per germline. The CDR3 spells CASSGEDRGAFF. Written as DNA, the CDR3 is TGTGCCAGCAGTGGGGAGGACAGAGGAGCTTTCTTT. Looking up the rest from reference TRBV2 and TRBJ1-1 gives the full variable domain: EPEVTQTPSHQVTQMGQEVILRCVPISNHLYFYWYRQILGQKVEFLVSFYNNEISEKSEIFDDQFSVERPDGSNFTLKIRSTKLEDSAMYFCASSGEDRGAFFGQGTRLTVV.

This sequence joins TRBV29-1 and TRBJ2-1, with D maybe TRBD2 (5 bases). Trimming stripped 7 bases from V and 0 bases from J, with 13 bases between. The CDR3 is made up of 14 amino acids. From germline, CDR1 is SQVTM and CDR2 ANQGSEA. CDR3 DNA sequence: TGCAGCGCTGGAGTGGGGAGCTCCTACAATGAGCAGTTCTTC. It encodes CSAGVGSSYNEQFF.

This clone was recorded a few times. The gene calls are TRBV6-6 and TRBJ2-7; maybe TRBD2 (5 bases). Germline V gene lookup returns CDR1 MNHNY and CDR2 SVGAGI (reference sequence). Trimming took off 6 bases at V and 2 bases at J, with 11 bases between the two ends. CDR3 length equals 13 residues. The CDR3 is CASRDWKAYEQYF. The CDR3 nucleotides read TGTGCCAGCAGGGACTGGAAAGCCTACGAGCAGTACTTC.

V is TRBV7-2 and J is TRBJ2-7; D possibly corresponds to TRBD1 (6 bases). V shed 3 bases and J shed 4 bases, with 10 bases lying between them. Germline loops: CDR1 SGHTA, CDR2 FQGNSA. The CDR3 has 13 residues. The CDR3 DNA reads as TGTGCCAGCAGCTTTGAACAGGGTTACGAGCAGTACTTC. Translation: CASSFEQGYEQYF.

The chain combines TRBV11-3 with TRBJ2-7; D possibly matches TRBD1 or TRBD2 (5 bases each). The CDR3 covers 15 residues. Germline V gives CDR1 SGHNT, CDR2 YENEEA. Trimming removed 2 bases at V and 3 bases at J, with 14 bases between. The CDR3 is CASSLSESGGYEQYF. In DNA, the CDR3 is TGTGCCAGCAGCTTAAGCGAATCTGGGGGCTACGAGCAGTACTTC. Looking up the rest from reference TRBV11-3 and TRBJ2-7 gives the full variable domain: EAGVVQSPRYKIIEKKQPVAFWCNPISGHNTLYWYLQNLGQGPELLIRYENEEAVDDSQLPKDRFSAERLKGVDSTLKIQPAELGDSAVYLCASSLSESGGYEQYFGPGTRLTVT.

The chain carries TRBV11-3 and TRBJ2-3, with 8 bases identical to TRBD2. The length of the CDR3 is 15 residues. Germline loops: CDR1 SGHNT, CDR2 YENEEA. The trim removed 5 bases at V and 3 bases at J, leaving 7 bases unmatched. DNA of the CDR3: TGTGCCAGCAGCCCGAATAGCGGGAAAACAGATACGCAGTATTTT. Residues: CASSPNSGKTDTQYF.